The present TCR beta chain was sequenced within a study of early T cells in non-severe SARS-CoV-2 infection. General study results and limits: Sequences matched to VDJdb favored anti-spike CD8 responses, while private and CD4 specificities were missed.

CDR1 is SGHTA, CDR2 FQGTGA, per germline. The germline V and J ends were trimmed by 5 bases and 6 bases, with 17 bases remaining between them. This CDR3 comprises 16 residues. This clonotype was counted between two and nine times. Antigen: not known. TCRdb reanalysed the 5' RACE reads using MiXCR and keeps one entry per CDR3 protein. This sample yields approximately 70,000 distinct CDR3 sequences, of which over 10% are seen a single time; less than 3% belongs to the top ten. The chain carries TRBV7-3 and TRBJ1-6, with D tentatively TRBD1 (5 bases). This receptor was taken from an adult who was a healthcare worker with PCR-confirmed SARS-CoV-2 infection or an uninfected control (not recorded which). The source was whole blood, collected at baseline. The CDR3: CASSARGTPFNSPLHF. The CDR3 bases are TGTGCCAGCAGCGCTCGGGGGACGCCCTTTAATTCACCCCTCCACTTT.